Below are 17 T cell receptor beta chains sequenced from a single sample in a study of blood T cell repertoires in COVID-19. Data came from immunoSEQ multiplex PCR; TCRdb stores just in-frame clones and leaves some out. The data contain about 220,000 clones, approximately 81% of them singletons. Sequencing was carried out using peripheral blood. Receptors were obtained from a woman aged 60-70 years who had recovered from COVID-19.

This chain connects TRBV4-1 to TRBJ1-6; 8 bases line up with TRBD1. This CDR3 spans 16 amino acids. Germline V lookup: CDR1 MGHRA, CDR2 YSYEKL. The V and J ends lost 0 bases and 9 bases, in that order; junction bases with no gene match: 7. The CDR3 spells CASSQEGVTGVSPLHF. The CDR3 DNA follows: TGCGCCAGCAGCCAAGAAGGAGTGACAGGGGTTTCACCCCTCCACTTT.

This chain joins TRBV6-5 and TRBJ1-5, with 7 nucleotides matching TRBD1. The CDR3 contains 15 residues. Germline V gene data show CDR1 as MNHEY and CDR2 as SVGAGI. The V segment lost 6 bases and the J segment 4 bases; nucleotides outside the gene matches: 9. The CDR3 spells CASSSGSGGNQPQHF. Here the CDR3 DNA reads TGTGCCAGCAGCTCGGGATCAGGGGGAAATCAGCCCCAGCATTTT.

The sample holds one count of this clone. The chain is built from TRBV3-1 (or the pseudogene TRBV3-2) and TRBJ2-7, with TRBD2 identical over 12 bases. The germline gives CDR1 LGHDT, CDR2 YNNKEL (reference sequence). The CDR3 is made up of 15 amino acids. The junction had 6 bases not matched to a gene; V was cut back by 5 bases and J by 4 bases. The CDR3 protein is CASSSRTSGAYEQYF. The CDR3 nucleotides are TGTGCCAGCAGCTCCCGGACTAGCGGGGCGTACGAGCAGTACTTC.

The chain links TRBV4-1 to TRBJ1-4; 7 nucleotides line up with TRBD1. This CDR3 has 15 residues. V shed 5 bases, J shed 6 bases, and the junction held 9 bases outside the gene matches. In germline, CDR1 is MGHRA, CDR2 YSYEKL. CDR3 protein: CASSGHRGRDEKLFF. As DNA, the CDR3 is TGCGCCAGCAGCGGCCACAGGGGAAGGGATGAAAAACTGTTTTTT.

This clone was seen a single time. The chain combines TRBV24-1 with TRBJ2-7; D gene ambiguous. This CDR3 has 15 residues. V lost 4 bases to trimming and J lost 0 bases, with 12 bases between them. CDR1 is KGHDR, CDR2 SFDVKD, per germline. CDR3 DNA: TGTGCCACCAGTGAGGCAACGTTAAGCTCCTACGAGCAGTACTTC. Encoded protein: CATSEATLSSYEQYF.

The chain employs TRBV12-3 or TRBV12-4 and TRBJ1-2; a possible D gene is TRBD1 (6 bases). This CDR3 comprises 13 residues. Trimming stripped 6 bases from V and 6 bases from J, with 14 bases between. CDR3 protein: CASRETGDNGYTF. CDR3 bases: TGTGCCAGCAGGGAGACAGGAGACAATGGCTACACCTTC.

The chain is built from TRBV5-1 and TRBJ2-3, with TRBD2 matching over 8 bases. From germline, CDR1 is SGHRS and CDR2 YFSETQ. V shed 4 bases and J 6 bases; nucleotides not matched to a gene: 10. There are 15 residues in the CDR3. For the CDR3, the DNA is TGCGCCAGCAGCACCGGGGGGGACCGAGGGGATACGCAGTATTTT. Protein product: CASSTGGDRGDTQYF.

This chain's CDR3 is CASSLFLRYGYTF. The CDR3 DNA is TGTGCCAGCAGTCTATTCCTCCGCTATGGCTACACCTTC. V gene TRBV6-5 combines with J gene TRBJ1-2; D is undetermined. CDR3 length: 13 amino acids. The germline gives CDR1 MNHEY, CDR2 SVGAGI. V lost 5 bases, J lost 4 bases, and 11 bases lay in between.

This rearrangement joins TRBV5-6 to TRBJ1-2, with 12 bases fitting TRBD1. The germline V gene has CDR1 SGHDT and CDR2 YYEEEE. V was pared by 2 bases and J by 7 bases, with 3 bases of the junction left unmatched. This CDR3 spans 14 amino acids. The CDR3 reads CASSFGTGGSGYTF. For the CDR3, the DNA is TGTGCCAGCAGCTTTGGGACAGGGGGCAGTGGCTACACCTTC.

The chain carries TRBV13 and TRBJ1-1; TRBD1 matches at 7 bases. The CDR3 consists of 13 residues. Trimming took 5 bases from V and 6 from J; bases not matched to a gene: 6. The germline V gene encodes CDR1 PRHDT and CDR2 FYEKMQ (reference sequence). The CDR3 bases are TGTGCCAGCAGCCAAGACAGGGTTCCTGAAGCTTTCTTT. Its translation: CASSQDRVPEAFF.

The chain carries TRBV18 and TRBJ1-4, with D possibly being TRBD1 (6 bases). Trimming cost V 1 base and J 0 bases, with 12 bases left between them. The CDR3 covers 17 residues. Germline V gives CDR1 KGHSH, CDR2 LQKENI. The DNA for the CDR3 is TGTGCCAGCTCACCACTGGGGGCAAGGACAACTAATGAAAAACTGTTTTTT. Translating it yields CASSPLGARTTNEKLFF.

A single count supports this clone. This chain connects TRBV28 to TRBJ1-5; D remains unclear. The CDR3 has 12 amino acids. CDR1 is MDHEN, CDR2 SYDVKM, per germline. V gave up 5 bases and J gave up 9 bases, with 11 bases separating them. DNA of the CDR3: TGTGCCAGCAGTACGAGCGAAACGCCCCAGCATTTT. Translating gives CASSTSETPQHF.

The chain's CDR3 is CASSLSTGADTQYF. DNA of the CDR3: TGTGCCAGCAGCTTATCCACAGGGGCTGATACGCAGTATTTT. J is TRBJ2-3 and V is TRBV7-2, with 7 bases that match TRBD1. CDR1 is SGHTA and CDR2 is FQGNSA in the germline V gene. The CDR3 is 14 amino acids. J lost 6 bases, V lost 2 bases, and 5 bases had no gene match. Complete variable domain (other parts from reference TRBV7-2 and TRBJ2-3): GAGVSQSPSNKVTEKGKDVELRCDPISGHTALYWYRQSLGQGLEFLIYFQGNSAPDKSGLPSDRFSAERTGGSVSTLTIQRTQQEDSAVYLCASSLSTGADTQYFGPGTRLTVL.

The CDR3 protein is CASSFSRGRLSDGYTF. The CDR3 nucleotides read TGTGCCAGCAGTTTCTCACGGGGTCGGTTGTCGGATGGCTACACCTTC. The chain is built from TRBV6-6 and TRBJ1-2; no reliable D call. Germline values: CDR1 MNHNY, CDR2 SVGAGI (reference sequence). The CDR3 sequence is 16 residues long. V lost 4 bases, J lost 6 bases, and 21 bases lay in between.

The chain has TRBV6-5 and TRBJ1-2; 7 bases are shared with TRBD1. Trimming at V came to 6 bases and at J to 3 bases, leaving 4 bases not matched to a gene. Germline V CDR1 and CDR2: MNHEY, SVGAGI. CDR3 length equals 13 residues. The CDR3 loop reads CASSRGSDYGYTF. The CDR3 nucleotides are TGTGCCAGCAGCAGGGGGTCGGACTATGGCTACACCTTC.

The chain combines TRBV4-1 with TRBJ2-7, with 8 nucleotides matching TRBD2. Germline V CDR1 and CDR2: MGHRA, YSYEKL. The CDR3 extends over 14 amino acids. V shed 1 base, J shed 3 bases, and the junction held 2 bases outside the gene matches. The CDR3 region has the DNA TGCGCCAGCAGCCAAGTCGGGGGGGACTACGAGCAGTACTTC. Encoded protein: CASSQVGGDYEQYF.

A single count supports this clone. This chain links TRBV2 with TRBJ1-3; tentative D call: TRBD1 (6 bases). The CDR3 totals 15 residues. From germline, CDR1 is SNHLY and CDR2 FYNNEI. The V end lost 6 bases, the J end lost 0 bases, and 12 bases lay between the germline ends. The CDR3: CASRVGQYSGNTIYF. The CDR3 DNA reads as TGTGCCAGCAGAGTCGGACAGTACTCTGGAAACACCATATATTTT.